Sequencing of this TCR beta chain was carried out in a study of blood T cell repertoires in COVID-19. Study summary: Nucleic acid was either cDNA or gDNA, and it came from T cells, B-cell-depleted T cells, or PBMCs.

Participants were placed into cohorts based on the clinical history they reported. Recovered Cohort 3 donors showed two negative PCRs, clearance, or symptom resolution. Clones were sequenced by immunoSEQ multiplex PCR, and TCRdb holds only the in-frame ones, with some missing. The profile covers 300,000 to 400,000 clones, with 90% appearing a single time and 2.6% taken by the ten largest. The CDR3 spans 14 residues. The germline gives CDR1 SGHDN, CDR2 FVKESK. V shed 2 bases and J shed 3 bases, with 11 bases lying between them. This TCR was sampled from a man aged 55 to 69 who had recovered from COVID-19. The chain recombines TRBV14 with TRBJ2-7; D is uncertain. The sequencing input was PBMCs or T cells enriched from blood (not recorded which). The CDR3 DNA reads as TGTGCCAGCAGCCAAACAACAGCCCGCTACGAGCAGTACTTC. Residues: CASSQTTARYEQYF.